The present T cell receptor (beta chain) was sequenced within a study of blood T cell repertoires in COVID-19. There are many counts of this clone. The data were produced by immunoSEQ multiplex PCR, yet TCRdb's version contains in-frame clones alone and is incomplete. The sample lists under 150,000 clones; around 86% were seen once. The V gene end was trimmed by 4 bases and the J gene end by 3 bases; junction bases not matched to a gene: 5. The CDR3 extends over 15 amino acids. The germline V gene has CDR1 SGHRS and CDR2 YFSETQ. V is TRBV5-1 and J is TRBJ1-3, with TRBD1 identical over 9 bases. The sequence came from a woman in her fifties or sixties with active or convalescent COVID-19. Sequenced: peripheral blood. The CDR3 here is CASSLWTGVGNTIYF. Here the CDR3 DNA reads TGCGCCAGCAGCCTATGGACAGGGGTTGGAAACACCATATATTTT.